These T cell receptor beta chains were read from a single sample in a study of T-cell memory formation after mild COVID-19. TCRdb called the 5' RACE reads again in MiXCR, with one record for every CDR3 protein. Counted here are 550,000 to 650,000 distinct CDR3 sequences, 15% to 20% occurring once; the ten biggest clones make up approximately 8.1%. The sample taken for sequencing was PBMCs or a T cell subset sorted from them (not recorded which). The receptors were gathered from an adult woman who had mild COVID-19 (a few samples of this study predate the infection). Cell type and time point are not known. Each CDR3 is given with its conserved first and last residue. Each record gives: V gene, D gene, clone size, J gene, CDR3 protein, CDR3 DNA. D genes are given only for firm matches. Clone size is not always given. Where it is, it says once, few, many or a class for expanded clones.

>TRBV5-4|TRBD1|few|TRBJ2-3
CASDRDRGRTDTQYF
TGTGCCAGCGACCGGGACAGGGGCAGAACAGATACGCAGTATTTT
>TRBV3-1|-|many|TRBJ2-7
CASSRRGSYEQYF
TGTGCCAGCAGCCGTCGCGGCTCCTACGAGCAGTACTTC
>TRBV7-8|-|-|TRBJ1-5
CASSFQSVNQPQHF
TGTGCCAGCAGCTTTCAGTCTGTTAATCAGCCCCAGCATTTT
>TRBV9|TRBD1|few|TRBJ2-1
CASSVDRTGMTASRGEQFF
TGTGCCAGCAGCGTAGACAGGACAGGGATGACTGCCTCAAGAGGTGAGCAGTTCTTC
>TRBV28|-|few|TRBJ1-2
CASSLLDGSNYGYTF
TGTGCCAGCAGTTTGTTGGACGGAAGTAACTATGGCTACACCTTC
>TRBV20-1|-|-|TRBJ1-1
CSARDGGDTEAFF
TGCAGTGCTAGAGATGGCGGAGACACTGAAGCTTTCTTT
>TRBV5-1|TRBD1|-|TRBJ1-6
CASSFTGAENSPLHF
TGCGCCAGCAGCTTTACAGGGGCTGAAAATTCACCCCTCCACTTT
>TRBV24-1|-|-|TRBJ2-2
CATSALAILGVENTGELFF
TGTGCCACCAGTGCCCTAGCGATCTTGGGGGTGGAGAACACCGGGGAGCTGTTTTTT
>TRBV20-1|-|few|TRBJ2-1
CSARGGSGLGYNEQFF
TGCAGTGCTAGAGGAGGCAGCGGCCTAGGCTACAATGAGCAGTTCTTC
>TRBV12-3/TRBV12-4|-|-|TRBJ2-5
CASSLPGGLQETQYF
TGTGCCAGCAGTTTGCCAGGCGGGCTACAAGAGACCCAGTACTTC
>TRBV30|TRBD1|-|TRBJ2-1
CACPHGQGGDEQFF
TGTGCCTGCCCCCACGGACAGGGCGGGGATGAGCAGTTCTTC
>TRBV19|-|few|TRBJ1-5
CASSIDQGNQPQHF
TGTGCCAGTAGTATAGACCAGGGAAACCAGCCCCAGCATTTT
>TRBV3-1|TRBD1|-|TRBJ2-7
CASSQSRGQGWSYEQYF
TGTGCCAGCAGCCAAAGCAGGGGGCAGGGTTGGTCCTACGAGCAGTACTTC
>TRBV24-1|-|-|TRBJ1-2
CATSDLDGGYGYTF
TGTGCCACCAGTGACCTCGACGGAGGCTATGGCTACACCTTC
>TRBV5-1|-|-|TRBJ2-7
CASSSGTFRGYEQYF
TGCGCCAGCAGCTCCGGGACATTCCGGGGATACGAGCAGTACTTC
>TRBV12-3/TRBV12-4|TRBD2|-|TRBJ2-1
CASSLAAGAHEQFF
TGTGCCAGCAGTTTAGCGGCGGGAGCTCATGAGCAGTTCTTC
>TRBV5-6|TRBD2|once|TRBJ2-2
CASSRGGRAWTGELFF
TGTGCCAGCAGCCGCGGCGGGAGGGCGTGGACCGGGGAGCTGTTTTTT
>TRBV27|-|few|TRBJ1-1
CASSYPRTYGAFF
TGTGCCAGCAGTTACCCGAGGACATACGGGGCTTTCTTT
>TRBV27|-|few|TRBJ1-1
CASSSGQRLELAFF
TGTGCCAGCAGTTCAGGACAGAGACTTGAATTAGCTTTCTTT
>TRBV4-1|-|-|TRBJ1-5
CASSQVYNQPQHF
TGCGCCAGCAGCCAAGTTTACAATCAGCCCCAGCATTTT
>TRBV12-3/TRBV12-4|TRBD1|-|TRBJ1-5
CASSLAQGGGFQPQHF
TGTGCCAGCAGTTTAGCGCAAGGGGGCGGTTTTCAGCCCCAGCATTTT
>TRBV7-8|-|many|TRBJ1-5
CASSTGNQPQHF
TGTGCCAGCAGCACGGGCAATCAGCCCCAGCATTTT
>TRBV5-6|-|-|TRBJ2-3
CASSLGDAVDTQYF
TGTGCCAGCAGCTTGGGGGACGCAGTAGATACGCAGTATTTT
>TRBV4-2|-|-|TRBJ1-2
CASSQDRRAVGYTF
TGTGCCAGCAGCCAAGATAGGAGGGCGGTTGGCTACACCTTC
>TRBV20-1|-|-|TRBJ1-6
CSATPGRNSPLHF
TGCAGTGCGACCCCGGGTCGTAATTCACCCCTCCACTTT
>TRBV7-8|TRBD1|-|TRBJ1-5
CASSPGTGGGQPQHF
TGTGCCAGCAGCCCCGGGACAGGAGGAGGTCAGCCCCAGCATTTT
>TRBV18|-|-|TRBJ2-5
CASSPPWGPETQYF
TGTGCCAGCTCACCACCCTGGGGGCCGGAGACCCAGTACTTC
>TRBV7-8|-|few|TRBJ2-3
CASSSYVGTDTQYF
TGTGCCAGCAGCTCCTATGTCGGGACAGATACGCAGTATTTT
>TRBV12-3/TRBV12-4|-|many|TRBJ1-1
CASNPSPTEAFF
TGTGCCAGCAACCCCTCCCCCACTGAAGCTTTCTTT
>TRBV4-1|TRBD1|many|TRBJ2-1
CASSRTGQGSVNNEQFF
TGCGCCAGCAGCCGGACGGGACAGGGATCCGTCAACAATGAGCAGTTCTTC
>TRBV5-1|-|-|TRBJ1-1
CASSIQTRNPWGAFF
TGCGCCAGCAGCATTCAGACTCGGAATCCCTGGGGGGCTTTCTTT
>TRBV9|-|-|TRBJ2-5
CASRAEGEETQYF
TGTGCCAGCAGGGCGGAGGGGGAGGAGACCCAGTACTTC
>TRBV12-3/TRBV12-4|TRBD2|-|TRBJ2-7
CASSSRTSGHSYEQYF
TGTGCCAGCAGTTCCAGGACTAGCGGGCACTCCTACGAGCAGTACTTC
>TRBV20-1|-|-|TRBJ2-1
CSARETVQRNEQFF
TGCAGTGCTAGAGAAACAGTCCAGCGGAATGAGCAGTTCTTC
>TRBV9|TRBD2|few|TRBJ2-1
CASSVPVAGGSYNEQFF
TGTGCCAGCAGCGTGCCCGTAGCGGGAGGATCCTACAATGAGCAGTTCTTC
>TRBV14|-|few|TRBJ2-1
CASSQDESSYNEQFF
TGTGCCAGCAGCCAAGATGAGTCCTCCTACAATGAGCAGTTCTTC
>TRBV4-1|-|few|TRBJ1-4
CASSQGPQRSVREKLFF
TGCGCCAGCAGCCAAGGACCCCAGAGGTCCGTCCGAGAAAAACTGTTTTTT
>TRBV6-1|-|few|TRBJ1-2
CASSEERRPTRNYGYTF
TGTGCCAGCAGTGAAGAGAGGAGGCCAACTAGGAACTATGGCTACACCTTC
>TRBV18|-|-|TRBJ2-1
CASSPRYSDYNEQFF
TGTGCCAGCTCACCACGATACAGTGACTACAATGAGCAGTTCTTC
>TRBV20-1|TRBD1|-|TRBJ1-2
CSARGRVLTGDYGYTF
TGCAGTGCTAGAGGGCGCGTCTTGACAGGGGACTATGGCTACACCTTC
>TRBV20-1|-|-|TRBJ1-1
CRYDSLNTEAFF
TGCAGATATGACAGCCTGAACACTGAAGCTTTCTTT
>TRBV11-2|-|few|TRBJ1-1
CASSLDRLAEAFF
TGTGCCAGCAGCTTAGATAGGTTAGCTGAAGCTTTCTTT
>TRBV25-1|-|-|TRBJ1-1
CASTEPTQTEAFF
TGTGCCAGCACAGAACCTACCCAGACTGAAGCTTTCTTT
>TRBV7-3|TRBD2|-|TRBJ2-2
CASSSIAGKNPGELFF
TGTGCCAGCAGTTCCATAGCGGGGAAGAACCCCGGGGAGCTGTTTTTT
>TRBV30|-|-|TRBJ2-2
CAWRRSVANTGELFF
TGTGCCTGGAGACGGAGCGTTGCGAACACCGGGGAGCTGTTTTTT
>TRBV7-7|-|few|TRBJ2-2
CASSPVVGRGTGELFF
TGTGCCAGCAGCCCCGTCGTGGGTCGGGGCACCGGGGAGCTGTTTTTT
>TRBV6-5|-|few|TRBJ2-5
CATRTDGAQYF
TGTGCCACCCGGACGGATGGGGCCCAGTACTTC
>TRBV2|-|-|TRBJ1-2
CASSAQTGAGYTF
TGTGCCAGCAGCGCCCAGACCGGTGCTGGCTACACCTTC
>TRBV6-1|TRBD1|-|TRBJ2-7
CASSEGTGGVDEQYF
TGTGCCAGCAGTGAAGGGACAGGGGGTGTGGACGAGCAGTACTTC
>TRBV9|-|few|TRBJ2-3
CASSVAEGRGTDTQYF
TGTGCCAGCAGCGTAGCGGAGGGGCGCGGCACAGATACGCAGTATTTT
>TRBV12-3/TRBV12-4|-|-|TRBJ1-3
CASSAGRLSGNTIYF
TGTGCCAGCAGTGCGGGACGGCTCTCTGGAAACACCATATATTTT
>TRBV7-7|-|many|TRBJ2-7
CASSLADSGSYEQYF
TGTGCTAGCAGCTTAGCCGACTCCGGCTCCTACGAGCAGTACTTC
>TRBV6-1|TRBD1|-|TRBJ2-7
CASSAPGTGRYEQYF
TGTGCCAGCAGTGCCCCCGGGACAGGCCGTTACGAGCAGTACTTC